This passage covers 32 T cell receptor beta chains from one sample sequenced in a study of vaccination effects on CD4 cells after COVID-19. Sequenced by immunoSEQ multiplex PCR; TCRdb stores in-frame clones only, minus some. The repertoire holds approximately 61,000 clones, with 73% as singletons. Antigen-specific CD4+ T cells were expanded with viral peptide pools in the ViraFEST assay before sequencing. An approximately 10-day culture period preceded the isolation of CD4+ T cells. Two doses of BNT162b2 or mRNA-1273 vaccine were administered to participants. For these TCRs, the target antigens are not known. The sample consisted of CD4+ T cells from PBMCs cultured with HCoV-229E spike peptides, taken after COVID-19 vaccination. The source is a human donor who received a COVID-19 vaccine.

The chain uses TRBV6-4 and TRBJ1-2; the match to TRBD1 covers 9 bases. The CDR3 runs to 13 residues. V trimming: 4 bases; J trimming: 8 bases; junction bases outside the gene matches: 5. Germline V gives CDR1 MRHNA, CDR2 SNTAGT. CDR3 protein: CASSVGTGIGYTF. The CDR3 DNA reads as TGTGCCAGCAGTGTCGGGACAGGGATCGGCTACACCTTC.

V usage is TRBV19 and J usage is TRBJ2-5; a weak D match, TRBD2 (6 bases). The CDR3 loop spans 14 amino acids. The V end was cut by 7 bases, the J end by 2 bases, with 14 bases between. CDR1 is LNHDA, CDR2 SQIVND, per germline (reference sequence). The CDR3 DNA reads TGTGCCAGTAATCTTGGCGGGGTTCAAGAGACCCAGTACTTC. Amino acid sequence: CASNLGGVQETQYF.

This clone was picked up a small number of times. This chain connects TRBV4-3 to TRBJ1-6; D gene unclear. The CDR3 covers 15 residues. Germline assignment: CDR1 LGHNA and CDR2 YSLEER. V lost 3 bases and J 9 bases, leaving 15 bases between the germline ends. The CDR3 region is CASSQEDTSTSPLHF. CDR3 nucleotide sequence: TGCGCCAGCAGCCAGGAAGACACATCTACTTCACCCCTCCACTTT.

The rearrangement joins TRBV9 to TRBJ2-5; 11 bases fit TRBD2. Germline V gene sequence: CDR1 SGDLS, CDR2 YYNGEE. This CDR3 has 16 residues. V trimming: 0 bases; J trimming: 2 bases; junction bases outside the gene matches: 3. The CDR3 nucleotides read TGTGCCAGCAGCGTAGGACTAGCGGGGACTCAAGAGACCCAGTACTTC. Its translation: CASSVGLAGTQETQYF. The full variable domain, in which reference TRBV9 and TRBJ2-5 provide the parts outside the CDR3, is DSGVTQTPKHLITATGQRVTLRCSPRSGDLSVYWYQQSLDQGLQFLIQYYNGEERAKGNILERFSAQQFPDLHSELNLSSLELGDSALYFCASSVGLAGTQETQYFGPGTRLLVL.

The rearrangement joins TRBV3-1 (or the pseudogene TRBV3-2) to TRBJ2-5; TRBD2 matches 7 bases. Germline CDR1 LGHDT, CDR2 YNNKEL (reference sequence). The junction had 5 bases not matched to a gene; V was cut back by 0 bases and J by 10 bases. The CDR3 spans 13 residues. Here the CDR3 DNA reads TGTGCCAGCAGCCAAGATAATGGGGGGGACCAGTACTTC. Encoded protein: CASSQDNGGDQYF.

V is TRBV7-8 and J is TRBJ1-2; weak D call: TRBD1 (5 bases). Germline CDR1 SGHVS, CDR2 FQNEAQ. The length of the CDR3 is 14 residues. V lost 5 bases and J lost 4, with 14 bases in between. The CDR3 DNA sequence: TGTGCCAGCAGCCGAGGGGTGGACACCTATGGCTACACCTTC. It is translated as CASSRGVDTYGYTF.

This clone was seen more than once but under ten times. The chain combines TRBV7-2 with TRBJ1-3; D gene uncertain. Trimming took 2 bases from V and 11 from J, leaving 13 bases between them. Germline CDR1 and CDR2: SGHTA and FQGNSA. The CDR3 sequence is 13 residues long. This chain's CDR3 is CASSLKLEVAIYF. The CDR3 DNA reads as TGTGCCAGCAGCTTAAAATTGGAAGTCGCCATATATTTT.

This sequence joins TRBV11-3 and TRBJ2-7, with 10 bases identical to TRBD2. The V gene's germline CDR1 is SGHNT and CDR2 YENEEA. This CDR3 is 15 amino acids long. Trimming at V came to 3 bases and at J to 6 bases, leaving 8 bases not matched to a gene. The CDR3: CASSFLSGGGREQYV. In DNA, the CDR3 is TGTGCCAGCAGCTTTTTGAGCGGGGGGGGCCGCGAGCAGTACGTC.

V and J are TRBV19 and TRBJ1-1, with a weak D call TRBD1 (6 bases). The germline gives CDR1 LNHDA, CDR2 SQIVND (reference sequence). The CDR3 covers 14 residues. Deletions cut 1 base from V and 1 base from J, with 7 bases between. Here the CDR3 reads CASSIGGGNTEAFF. The CDR3 DNA reads as TGTGCCAGTAGTATAGGAGGGGGGAACACTGAAGCTTTCTTT.

The rearrangement uses TRBV5-6 and TRBJ1-4, with unresolved D. Trimming stripped 4 bases from V and 6 bases from J, with 19 bases between. Germline-derived CDR1 and CDR2 are SGHDT and YYEEEE. The CDR3 contains 16 residues. CDR3 in amino acids: CASSRRGLGLDEKLFF. CDR3 sequence (DNA): TGTGCCAGCAGCAGACGTGGACTGGGGTTGGATGAAAAACTGTTTTTT.

The V call is TRBV5-6, the J call TRBJ2-1; D remains unclear. Germline V gene lookup returns CDR1 SGHDT and CDR2 YYEEEE. This CDR3 contains 13 residues. With 1 base removed from V and 4 bases from J, the gap between germline ends came to 6 bases. CDR3 amino acids: CASSLFRYNEQFF. CDR3 coding DNA: TGTGCCAGCAGCTTGTTCCGGTACAATGAGCAGTTCTTC.

The chain carries TRBV11-2 and TRBJ1-2; no clear D. V shed 2 bases and J shed 4 bases, with 23 bases lying between them. This CDR3 has 18 amino acids. Germline-derived CDR1 and CDR2 are SGHAT and FQNNGV. CDR3 protein: CASSLNGLQGEGLYGYTF. The CDR3 nucleotides are TGTGCCAGCAGCTTAAACGGTCTTCAAGGAGAGGGTCTCTATGGCTACACCTTC. Combining the CDR3 with reference TRBV11-2 and TRBJ1-2 gives the whole variable domain EAGVAQSPRYKIIEKRQSVAFWCNPISGHATLYWYQQILGQGPKLLIQFQNNGVVDDSQLPKDRFSAERLKGVDSTLKIQPAKLEDSAVYLCASSLNGLQGEGLYGYTFGSGTRLTVV.

The V gene is TRBV30, the J gene TRBJ2-2; D ambiguous. The V gene lost 3 bases and the J gene lost 3 bases, with 8 bases spanning the gap. Germline V gene sequence: CDR1 GTSNPN, CDR2 SVGIG (reference sequence). CDR3 length: 13 amino acids. The CDR3 nucleotides are TGTGCCTGGAGGGACCGATACACCGGGGAGCTGTTTTTT. Residues: CAWRDRYTGELFF.

The chain recombines TRBV15 with TRBJ2-1; 9 bases map to TRBD2. Germline loops: CDR1 LNHNV, CDR2 YYDKDF (reference sequence). The V gene end was trimmed by 0 bases and the J gene end by 5 bases; junction bases not matched to a gene: 5. This CDR3 is built from 16 residues. CDR3 nucleotide sequence: TGTGCCACCAGCAGAGACCGATCTAGCGGGGACAATGAGCAGTTCTTC. Encoded protein: CATSRDRSSGDNEQFF.

V gene TRBV3-1 (or the pseudogene TRBV3-2) combines with J gene TRBJ1-6; 10 nucleotides line up with TRBD1. The germline gives CDR1 LGHDT, CDR2 YNNKEL (reference sequence). The CDR3 extends over 21 amino acids. V shed 5 bases and J 0 bases; nucleotides not matched to a gene: 16. CDR3 sequence reads: CASSFSRGQGPRSSYNSPLHF. DNA of the CDR3: TGTGCCAGCAGCTTCAGTAGGGGACAGGGGCCGCGGAGCTCCTATAATTCACCCCTCCACTTT.

This chain links TRBV12-2 with TRBJ2-3; the tabulated D call, TRBD2, remains unverified against the DNA. TRBV12-2 is listed as a pseudogene. The CDR3 totals 19 residues. This CDR3 reads CASRPKPLAGGPSTDTQYF. CDR3 nucleotide sequence: TGTGCAAGTCGCCCTAAACCACTAGCGGGGGGTCCTAGCACAGATACGCAGTATTTT.

The chain combines TRBV25-1 with TRBJ2-1; TRBD2 agrees at 9 bases. The CDR3 consists of 14 residues. V lost 6 bases to trimming and J lost 9 bases; unmatched junction nucleotides: 9. Looked up from germline, CDR1 is MGHDK and CDR2 is SYGVNS. CDR3 in DNA: TGTGCCAGCAGCTTCGCGGGGGGGCTCACTGAGCAGTTCTTC. Protein sequence: CASSFAGGLTEQFF. The complete variable domain, with remaining parts taken from reference TRBV25-1 and TRBJ2-1, reads EADIYQTPRYLVIGTGKKITLECSQTMGHDKMYWYQQDPGMELHLIHYSYGVNSTEKGDLSSESTVSRIRTEHFPLTLESARPSHTSQYLCASSFAGGLTEQFFGPGTRLTVL.

CDR3: CASSQGGVTEAFF. CDR3 in DNA: TGTGCCAGCAGTCAGGGGGGGGTCACTGAAGCTTTCTTT. The gene calls are TRBV6-2 or TRBV6-3 and TRBJ1-1, with 7 nucleotides matching TRBD1. The trim removed 5 bases at V and 4 bases at J, leaving 4 bases unmatched. The CDR3 is made up of 13 amino acids. CDR1 is MNHEY and CDR2 is SVGEGT in the germline V gene.

The CDR3 region is CASRRERAGGYTQYF. The DNA of the CDR3 is TGTGCCAGCAGGAGGGAGCGGGCGGGTGGGTATACGCAGTATTTT. The chain has TRBV6-4 and TRBJ2-3; TRBD2 is a possible D gene (6 bases). The germline gives CDR1 MRHNA, CDR2 SNTAGT. The CDR3 runs 15 residues. The V end lost 6 bases, the J end lost 7 bases, and 20 bases lay between the germline ends.

The chain employs TRBV10-1 and TRBJ2-3, with 12 bases fitting TRBD2. CDR1 and CDR2 (germline): WNHNN, SYGVQD (reference sequence). The J segment lost 6 bases and the V segment lost 4 bases, leaving 8 bases of the junction unmatched. The CDR3 totals 16 residues. Here the CDR3 reads CASSASPSGGGDTQYF. In DNA, the CDR3 is TGCGCCAGCAGTGCCTCTCCTAGCGGGGGGGGCGATACGCAGTATTTT.

The chain joins TRBV7-9 to TRBJ1-1, with no clear D. Germline V gene data show CDR1 as SEHNR and CDR2 as FQNEAQ (reference sequence). The germline V and J ends were trimmed by 3 bases and 1 base, with 6 bases remaining between them. The CDR3 spans 13 residues. The CDR3 is CASSFSENTEAFF. The CDR3 nucleotides read TGTGCCAGCAGCTTTTCGGAGAACACTGAAGCTTTCTTT.

In this sample, this clone turned up once. This rearrangement joins TRBV5-1 to TRBJ1-1; D ambiguous. Germline loops: CDR1 SGHRS, CDR2 YFSETQ. The CDR3 is 13 residues long. Trimming took off 0 bases at V and 1 base at J, with 4 bases between the two ends. Here the CDR3 reads CASSLGSNTEAFF. The DNA of the CDR3 is TGCGCCAGCAGCTTGGGATCGAACACTGAAGCTTTCTTT.

This clone was recorded once. The genes are TRBV6-6 and TRBJ2-1; weak D call: TRBD1 (5 bases). Germline-derived CDR1 and CDR2 are MNHNY and SVGAGI (reference sequence). The CDR3 length is 12 residues. Deletions cut 5 bases from V and 6 bases from J, with 8 bases between. The CDR3 DNA reads TGTGCCAGCAGTGCCCAGGGCAATGAGCAGTTCTTC. It codes for CASSAQGNEQFF.

The rearrangement uses TRBV6-1 and TRBJ1-2; no clear D. The CDR3 loop spans 14 amino acids. Trimming removed 2 bases from V and 4 bases from J, with 11 bases in between. Germline CDR1 and CDR2: MNHNS and SASEGT. CDR3 amino acids: CASSESLGSYGYTF. Written as DNA, the CDR3 is TGTGCCAGCAGTGAATCTTTGGGGAGCTATGGCTACACCTTC.

The V call is TRBV12-5, the J call TRBJ1-5; no clear D. From germline, CDR1 is LGHNT and CDR2 FRNRAP. Trimming took off 3 bases at V and 0 bases at J, with 3 bases between the two ends. This CDR3 comprises 13 residues. This chain's CDR3 is CASGLSSNQPQHF. The CDR3 DNA reads as TGTGCTAGTGGTTTAAGTAGCAATCAGCCCCAGCATTTT.

V usage is TRBV27 and J usage is TRBJ2-3; D is unresolved. V was cut by 6 bases and J by 7 bases, with 14 bases left in between. Germline-derived CDR1 and CDR2 are MNHEY and SMNVEV (reference sequence). The CDR3 covers 13 residues. The CDR3 DNA reads as TGTGCCAGCAGCCGGCCCGACCCCAATACGCAGTATTTT. This gives the protein CASSRPDPNTQYF.

The V call is TRBV30, the J call TRBJ1-3, with D uncertain. CDR1 and CDR2 (germline): GTSNPN, SVGIG (reference sequence). CDR3 length: 14 amino acids. The V end lost 4 bases, the J end lost 0 bases, and 10 bases lay between the germline ends. The CDR3, as DNA: TGTGCCTGGAAACAGCTGAACTCTGGAAACACCATATATTTT. Translating gives CAWKQLNSGNTIYF.

V gene TRBV6-6 combines with J gene TRBJ2-3; the D gene is possibly TRBD2 (5 bases). Trimming shortened V by 4 bases and J by 6 bases, and 11 bases separated the two germline ends. This CDR3 contains 13 residues. Per the germline V gene, CDR1 is MNHNY and CDR2 is SVGAGI (reference sequence). This CDR3 reads CASSFKTTDTQYF. Here the CDR3 DNA reads TGTGCCAGCAGTTTCAAGACTACGGATACGCAGTATTTT.

For this clone: At one boundary the junction diverges from the germline segment, which might be a read error. The chain has TRBV6-4 and TRBJ1-1; D gene uncertain. From germline, CDR1 is MRHNA and CDR2 SNTAGT. This CDR3 comprises 15 residues. CDR3 in DNA: TGTGCCAGCAGTGACTCGGGCAGCGGGAACTCTGAAGCTTTCTTT. It translates to CASSDSGSGNSEAFF.

DNA of the CDR3: TGTGCCTGGAGTGGGCACTCCGGCTCTGGAAACACCATATATTTT. Amino acid sequence: CAWSGHSGSGNTIYF. The chain combines TRBV30 with TRBJ1-3; D call uncertain. Germline V gene lookup returns CDR1 GTSNPN and CDR2 SVGIG (reference sequence). The CDR3 has 15 residues. V gave up 1 base and J gave up 0 bases, with 10 bases separating them.

This clone was seen a handful of times. The chain has TRBV4-1 and TRBJ2-6; 9 bases align to TRBD1. The ends lost 1 base at V and 1 base at J; junction bases unmatched: 8. The germline CDR1 and CDR2 sequences are MGHRA and YSYEKL. This CDR3 is built from 19 residues. Written as DNA, the CDR3 is TGCGCCAGCAGCCAAGCCCCGGGACAGGGTGAGTCTGGGGCCAACGTCCTGACTTTC. Protein: CASSQAPGQGESGANVLTF.

This clone was found a few times. This sequence joins TRBV7-9 and TRBJ1-1, with TRBD1 as a possible D gene (5 bases). V lost 4 bases and J 11 bases, leaving 17 bases between the germline ends. The CDR3 contains 13 residues. Germline lookup yields CDR1 SEHNR and CDR2 FQNEAQ (reference sequence). The CDR3 sequence: CASSWTVQGEAFF. The CDR3 nucleotides are TGTGCCAGCAGCTGGACCGTCCAGGGAGAGGCTTTCTTT.